One sample yielded the 28 T cell receptor beta chains listed below, sequenced in a study of spatial heterogeneity in lung cancer (dated by TCRdb to the late 2010s). The library was made by 5' RACE. The run used a NextSeq 500. The raw public reads went through TCRdb reprocessing: fastp at Q25, MiXCR clone calling, in-frame beta chains kept. Rows are unified per CDR3 protein, each entry keeping the most common DNA and genes. This sample gives approximately 12,000 distinct CDR3 sequences in total; 14% of them show up just once. In total, the top ten clones hold roughly 2.3% of the sample. The intended sense of this specimen's time point label: sample taken at primary tumor resection. TCR sequencing used whole RNA extracted from tumor and nontumor lung tissue, or from cryopreserved PBMC samples, without cell sorting. This material consisted of PBMCs, taken at surgery. Every receptor here comes from a female donor with early-stage non-small cell lung cancer.

This clonotype was recorded at least ten times. The rearrangement links TRBV18 to TRBJ2-7; a weak D match, TRBD1 (5 bases). V gave up 3 bases and J gave up 6 bases, with 12 bases separating them. Germline V lookup: CDR1 KGHSH, CDR2 LQKENI. This CDR3 contains 13 residues. CDR3 sequence reads: CASSPGPPAEQYF. DNA of the CDR3: TGTGCCAGCTCACCGGGGCCTCCCGCCGAGCAGTACTTC.

The V and J genes are TRBV27 and TRBJ2-7, with unresolved D. Trimming removed 1 base at V and 6 bases at J, with 10 bases between. Germline loops: CDR1 MNHEY, CDR2 SMNVEV (reference sequence). The CDR3 loop spans 13 amino acids. CDR3 in DNA: TGTGCCAGCAGTTTATGTCGGGTGTGCGAGCAGTACTTC. Translated: CASSLCRVCEQYF.

This clonotype is deemed medium-sized. The rearrangement uses TRBV7-9 and TRBJ1-2; the D is unclear. The CDR3 totals 8 residues. Deletions cut 8 bases from V and 6 bases from J, with 1 base between. Per the germline V gene, CDR1 is SEHNR and CDR2 is FQNEAQ (reference sequence). For the CDR3, the DNA is TGTGCCAGCGATGGCTACACCTTC. Residues: CASDGYTF.

This clonotype is medium-sized (0.01 to 0.1%) within its sample. CDR3 residues: CASTHGDDGYTF. The CDR3 nucleotides read TGTGCCAGCACCCACGGGGATGATGGCTACACCTTC. The chain carries TRBV7-9 and TRBJ1-2; D remains unclear. The V gene lost 7 bases and the J gene lost 6 bases, with 12 bases spanning the gap. Per germline, CDR1 SEHNR and CDR2 FQNEAQ (reference sequence). This CDR3 contains 12 residues.

In its sample, this clonotype is medium-sized. The V and J genes are TRBV29-1 and TRBJ2-7; 9 bases are a match to TRBD2. Per germline, CDR1 SQVTM and CDR2 ANQGSEA. V lost 7 bases and J lost 7; bases outside the gene matches: 26. CDR3 length: 18 residues. The CDR3 loop reads CSASDQKIAGVALGEQYF. The CDR3, as DNA: TGCAGCGCCAGCGATCAGAAAATAGCGGGAGTAGCCCTCGGAGAGCAGTACTTC.

This clonotype was found many times. The chain employs TRBV11-2 and TRBJ1-1; no firm D call. Trimming cost V 5 bases and J 1 base, with 14 bases left between them. Germline CDR1 is SGHAT and CDR2 is FQNNGV. This CDR3 is built from 15 residues. The CDR3 here is CASSPRRTGNTEAFF. The CDR3 DNA is TGTGCCAGCAGCCCCAGAAGGACGGGGAACACTGAAGCTTTCTTT.

Comment on this clonotype: Given a much more abundant clone one base away, this may be a read error. The chain recombines TRBV28 with TRBJ1-4; no firm D call. This CDR3 spans 11 amino acids. Germline CDR1 MDHEN, CDR2 SYDVKM. The CDR3 protein is CASSLGEKLVF. In nucleotides, the CDR3 is TGTGCCAGCAGTTTAGGTGAAAAACTGGTTTTT.

In this sample, this clonotype turned up many times. This chain connects TRBV3-1 to TRBJ2-1; weak D call: TRBD2 (6 bases). Germline CDR1 LGHDT, CDR2 YNNKEL (reference sequence). The CDR3 is made up of 14 amino acids. V gave up 1 base and J gave up 6 bases, with 10 bases separating them. The CDR3 sequence: CASSQVPTSNEQFF. CDR3 in DNA: TGTGCCAGCAGCCAAGTCCCGACTAGCAATGAGCAGTTCTTC.

Many counts were recorded for this clonotype. V and J are TRBV6-5 and TRBJ2-3, with TRBD2 identical over 14 bases. J was trimmed by 3 bases and V by 5 bases; bases with no gene match: 1. The CDR3 spans 15 residues. Germline CDR1 reads MNHEY; CDR2 reads SVGAGI. The CDR3 region is CASSRTSGGTDTQYF. The CDR3 bases are TGTGCCAGCAGTCGGACTAGCGGGGGGACAGATACGCAGTATTTT.

This clonotype is deemed medium-sized. The chain recombines TRBV7-9 with TRBJ2-3; 11 bases are a match to TRBD2. Germline CDR1 is SEHNR and CDR2 is FQNEAQ (reference sequence). The CDR3 runs 15 residues. Trimming took 6 bases from V and 4 from J; bases not matched to a gene: 6. This chain's CDR3 is CASSGTSGGADTQYF. Written as DNA, the CDR3 is TGTGCCAGCAGTGGAACTAGCGGGGGCGCAGATACGCAGTATTTT.

This clonotype was picked up many times. The CDR3 reads CASSDFDRSSGANVLTF. The CDR3 DNA follows: TGTGCCAGCAGCGACTTCGATAGAAGCTCTGGGGCCAACGTCCTGACTTTC. The V call is TRBV28, the J call TRBJ2-6; D call uncertain. Germline V CDR1 and CDR2: MDHEN, SYDVKM. Trimming stripped 6 bases from V and 0 bases from J, with 15 bases between. The CDR3 extends over 17 amino acids.

This clonotype was picked up many times. The genes are TRBV7-8 and TRBJ2-1; 7 positions match TRBD1. The V gene end was trimmed by 5 bases and the J gene end by 7 bases; junction bases not matched to a gene: 8. This CDR3 has 14 residues. CDR1 and CDR2 (germline): SGHVS, FQNEAQ. CDR3 in amino acids: CASSLTTGMNEQFF. The CDR3 DNA follows: TGTGCCAGCAGCCTAACGACAGGGATGAATGAGCAGTTCTTC.

This clonotype is labeled medium-sized. The chain couples TRBV29-1 to TRBJ2-5, with D tentatively TRBD1 or TRBD2 (5 bases each). V was clipped by 4 bases and J by 5 bases, with 11 bases between them. CDR1 and CDR2 (germline): SQVTM, ANQGSEA. The CDR3 runs 12 residues. Here the CDR3 DNA reads TGCAGCGTTGGGGGACCCAGGGAGACCCAGTACTTC. This codes for CSVGGPRETQYF.

This sequence joins TRBV5-1 and TRBJ2-3; 11 bases align to TRBD2. This CDR3 spans 17 amino acids. Germline CDR1 and CDR2: SGHRS and YFSETQ. Trimming removed 4 bases from V and 5 bases from J; junction bases left unmatched: 12. CDR3 protein: CASSAPTSGNPIDTQYF. CDR3 bases: TGCGCCAGCAGCGCACCGACTAGCGGGAATCCGATAGATACGCAGTATTTT.

The chain employs TRBV5-1 and TRBJ1-1; 9 bases map to TRBD1. This CDR3 is built from 14 residues. V was clipped by 4 bases and J by 3 bases; unmatched bases: 4. CDR1 is SGHRS and CDR2 is YFSETQ in the germline V gene. The chain's CDR3 is CASSMTGGDTEAFF. The CDR3 coding sequence is TGCGCCAGCAGCATGACAGGGGGGGACACTGAAGCTTTCTTT.

This clonotype was detected ten times or more. The V and J genes are TRBV6-5 and TRBJ2-7; TRBD1 or TRBD2 may be the D gene (5 bases each). Germline values: CDR1 MNHEY, CDR2 SVGAGI. Trimming took off 6 bases at V and 2 bases at J, with 17 bases between the two ends. The CDR3 sequence is 15 residues long. This chain's CDR3 is CASSNPGRVPYEQYF. The DNA for the CDR3 is TGTGCCAGCAGCAATCCGGGACGCGTGCCCTACGAGCAGTACTTC.

This clonotype has a handful of counts. The rearrangement uses TRBV10-3 and TRBJ2-1; 11 bases align to TRBD2. The germline gives CDR1 ENHRY, CDR2 SYGVKD. V was pared by 6 bases and J by 5 bases, with 6 bases of the junction left unmatched. CDR3 length equals 15 residues. As DNA, the CDR3 is TGTGCCATCAGCTCCGGGACTAGCGGACACAATGAGCAGTTCTTC. It is translated as CAISSGTSGHNEQFF.

This clonotype ranks as medium-sized. The J gene is TRBJ2-3, the V gene TRBV3-1; possible D gene TRBD2, 6 bases. The CDR3 runs 13 residues. The V gene's germline CDR1 is LGHDT and CDR2 YNNKEL (reference sequence). V lost 1 base and J 4 bases, leaving 6 bases between the germline ends. The CDR3 is CASSQAGADTQYF. In DNA, the CDR3 is TGTGCCAGCAGCCAAGCGGGGGCAGATACGCAGTATTTT.

A few counts support this clonotype. This chain links TRBV9 with TRBJ1-2, with D uncertain. This CDR3 has 14 residues. The ends were cut back, 4 bases at V and 4 bases at J, with 14 bases in the middle. The germline gives CDR1 SGDLS, CDR2 YYNGEE. CDR3 nucleotide sequence: TGTGCCAGCAGCCCGGCTACAGAAGTCTATGGCTACACCTTC. Translated: CASSPATEVYGYTF.

This clonotype has at least ten counts. The DNA of the CDR3 is TGCAGCGTTGCCCGACAGGGGAAGGACGAGCAGTACTTC. This codes for CSVARQGKDEQYF. The genes are TRBV29-1 and TRBJ2-7; 8 bases map to TRBD1. V trimming: 4 bases; J trimming: 5 bases; junction bases outside the gene matches: 7. The CDR3 totals 13 residues. Looked up from germline, CDR1 is SQVTM and CDR2 is ANQGSEA.

By share of the sample, this clonotype is medium-sized. The chain is built from TRBV4-1 and TRBJ1-2; D gene uncertain. Germline CDR1 reads MGHRA; CDR2 reads YSYEKL. The CDR3 runs to 17 residues. The ends were cut back, 0 bases at V and 0 bases at J, with 14 bases in the middle. Here the CDR3 DNA reads TGCGCCAGCAGCCAAGATCGATCGCCACGTACTAACTATGGCTACACCTTC. Its protein is CASSQDRSPRTNYGYTF.

The chain has TRBV7-9 and TRBJ2-2; 9 bases match TRBD1. Unmatched junction bases numbered 8, after V lost 5 bases and J lost 4 bases. Looked up from germline, CDR1 is SEHNR and CDR2 is FQNEAQ (reference sequence). The CDR3 contains 16 residues. CDR3 amino acids: CASSKRTGDPTGELFF. Here the CDR3 DNA reads TGTGCCAGCAGCAAGAGGACAGGGGACCCCACCGGGGAGCTGTTTTTT.

This clonotype showed up many times. The chain links TRBV6-2 or TRBV6-3 to TRBJ2-4; possible D gene TRBD2, 6 bases. The CDR3 totals 16 residues. CDR1 is MNHEY and CDR2 is SVGEGT in the germline V gene. V dropped 0 bases and J dropped 3 bases, with 12 bases sitting between them. CDR3 in DNA: TGTGCCAGCAGTTACTCGATCGGGGGAGGCAAAAACATTCAGTACTTC. As protein: CASSYSIGGGKNIQYF.

Judged by abundance, this clonotype is medium-sized. J is TRBJ1-2 and V is TRBV2, with no clear D. Germline V gene sequence: CDR1 SNHLY, CDR2 FYNNEI. V was trimmed by 6 bases and J by 8 bases, leaving 19 bases between them. The CDR3 consists of 14 residues. In nucleotides, the CDR3 is TGTGCCAGCAGCGTAGCCTGGACCTACGAAGGCTACACCTTC. Its translation: CASSVAWTYEGYTF.

This clonotype is deemed medium-sized. The J gene is TRBJ2-3, the V gene TRBV29-1; 13 nucleotides match TRBD2. Losses at the gene ends were 6 bases for V and 2 bases for J; bases not matched to a gene: 5. CDR3 size: 15 residues. Germline CDR1 and CDR2: SQVTM and ANQGSEA. DNA for the CDR3: TGCAGCGTGCTCGGGACTAGCGGGGCCACAGATACGCAGTATTTT. Its translation is CSVLGTSGATDTQYF.

This clonotype was recorded many times. V usage is TRBV28 and J usage is TRBJ2-5, with 11 bases lining up with TRBD1. The CDR3 is made up of 15 amino acids. The germline gives CDR1 MDHEN, CDR2 SYDVKM. J gave up 8 bases and V 4 bases, and 9 bases lay outside the gene matches. The CDR3 DNA sequence: TGTGCCAGCAGTTCCGCCGGGACAGGGGGGTTAACCCAGTACTTC. It encodes CASSSAGTGGLTQYF.

This clonotype was recorded many times. CDR3 sequence: CASSLTGHGYLYGEAFF. CDR3 DNA sequence: TGTGCCAGCAGTCTAACGGGACACGGATACTTATACGGTGAAGCTTTCTTT. The genes are TRBV28 and TRBJ1-1; D may be TRBD1 (6 bases). There are 17 residues in the CDR3. Trimming shortened V by 5 bases and J by 7 bases, and 26 bases separated the two germline ends. In germline, CDR1 is MDHEN, CDR2 SYDVKM. Full variable domain (rest looked up from reference TRBV28 and TRBJ1-1): DVKVTQSSRYLVKRTGEKVFLECVQDMDHENMFWYRQDPGLGLRLIYFSYDVKMKEKGDIPEGYSVSREKKERFSLILESASTNQTSMYLCASSLTGHGYLYGEAFFGQGTRLTVV.

In the case of this clonotype: Just one base apart from a much larger clone, this may be a read error. The chain recombines TRBV30 with TRBJ1-2; D not certain. Germline CDR1 reads GTSNPN; CDR2 reads SVGIG (reference sequence). The CDR3 is 13 amino acids. The CDR3 here is CARSGKRNYGYTF. DNA of the CDR3: TGTGCCCGGAGCGGGAAGAGGAACTATGGCTACACCTTC.